Below, 10 T cell receptor beta chains from the same sample are listed, as sequenced in a study of human T cells and chemical hapten exposure. TCRdb re-analysed the RACE reads in MiXCR, keeping a single row per CDR3 protein. The data contain nearly 95,000 distinct CDR3 sequences, approximately 9.9% of them seen just once; the ten biggest clones take up 2.2%. The sample's time point: patch test 2, 6 weeks after DPC sensitization. The treatment denotes: therapeutic diphenylcyclopropenone sensitization with weekly scalp DPC. Source: whole blood, taken in connection with sensitization to the hapten diphenylcyclopropenone (DPC). The source is a man aged 40-49 years with alopecia areata. Some clones in this sample may be carry-over from other donors' samples.

This clonotype was detected only a few times. The rearrangement links TRBV27 to TRBJ2-5; 13 bases line up with TRBD2. The CDR3 covers 21 residues. V was clipped by 2 bases and J by 5 bases; unmatched bases: 20. Germline-derived CDR1 and CDR2 are MNHEY and SMNVEV (reference sequence). The CDR3, as DNA: TGTGCCAGCAGTTTAAGTCGAACTAGCGGGAGGGGCGTTGGAGTTTCTGAGACCCAGTACTTC. Its translation is CASSLSRTSGRGVGVSETQYF.

This clonotype occurred many times. The chain is built from TRBV20-1 and TRBJ1-2; a weak D match, TRBD1 (5 bases). This CDR3 is built from 13 residues. CDR1 is DFQATT and CDR2 is SNEGSKA in the germline V gene (reference sequence). The V end lost 6 bases, the J end lost 8 bases, and 19 bases lay between the germline ends. CDR3 loop: CSARTTDNRGYTF. The CDR3 DNA sequence: TGCAGTGCCCGGACAACCGATAACAGGGGCTACACCTTC.

Only a few counts were recorded for this clonotype. This chain connects TRBV29-1 to TRBJ1-4, with 8 bases fitting TRBD1. The CDR3 covers 13 residues. Germline-derived CDR1 and CDR2 are SQVTM and ANQGSEA. Unmatched junction bases numbered 4, after V lost 4 bases and J lost 6 bases. CDR3 residues: CSVGQGSDEKLFF. The CDR3 DNA reads as TGCAGCGTTGGACAGGGGTCGGATGAAAAACTGTTTTTT. Together with reference TRBV29-1 and TRBJ1-4, the CDR3 gives the full variable domain: SAVISQKPSRDICQRGTSLTIQCQVDSQVTMMFWYRQQPGQSLTLIATANQGSEATYESGFVIDKFPISRPNLTFSTLTVSNMSPEDSSIYLCSVGQGSDEKLFFGSGTQLSVL.

This clonotype was picked up a small number of times. The rearrangement uses TRBV7-2 and TRBJ2-3, with 10 bases that match TRBD2. Per the germline V gene, CDR1 is SGHTA and CDR2 is FQGNSA. The junction had 8 bases not matched to a gene; V was cut back by 0 bases and J by 5 bases. This CDR3 spans 17 amino acids. The CDR3 bases are TGTGCCAGCAGCTTAGCGTCGGCTAGCGGGAGTCAAGATACGCAGTATTTT. It codes for CASSLASASGSQDTQYF. Full variable domain (outside the CDR3, taken from reference TRBV7-2 and TRBJ2-3): GAGVSQSPSNKVTEKGKDVELRCDPISGHTALYWYRQSLGQGLEFLIYFQGNSAPDKSGLPSDRFSAERTGGSVSTLTIQRTQQEDSAVYLCASSLASASGSQDTQYFGPGTRLTVL.

This clonotype was seen only a few times. This sequence joins TRBV7-2 and TRBJ2-4, with 10 bases matching TRBD2. The trim removed 5 bases at V and 6 bases at J, leaving 10 bases unmatched. CDR1 SGHTA and CDR2 FQGNSA come from the germline V gene. The CDR3 covers 16 residues. CDR3 amino acids: CASSPQVAGGGNIQYF. DNA of the CDR3: TGTGCCAGCAGCCCTCAGGTAGCGGGAGGCGGAAACATTCAGTACTTC.

The chain joins TRBV13 to TRBJ2-7, with 11 bases lining up with TRBD2. The germline V gene has CDR1 PRHDT and CDR2 FYEKMQ (reference sequence). Trimming took 2 bases from V and 5 from J; bases not matched to a gene: 8. This CDR3 region has 16 residues. CDR3 nucleotide sequence: TGTGCCAGCAGCTTACGGCTAGCGGGAGGTCCGGACGAGCAGTACTTC. Translating it yields CASSLRLAGGPDEQYF.

Many counts were recorded for this clonotype. The chain joins TRBV7-9 to TRBJ1-5; D uncertain. The V end was cut by 3 bases, the J end by 5 bases, with 8 bases between. From germline, CDR1 is SEHNR and CDR2 FQNEAQ (reference sequence). The CDR3 length is 13 residues. The CDR3 region has the DNA TGTGCCAGCAGCTTCGACGGGGATCAGCCCCAGCATTTT. The encoded protein is CASSFDGDQPQHF.

As for this clonotype: A much larger clone sits a single nucleotide away, making a read error possible. The chain couples TRBV6-6 to TRBJ1-2, with D perhaps TRBD1 (5 bases). The CDR3 has 14 amino acids. CDR1 and CDR2 from the germline V gene are MNHNY and SVGAGI (reference sequence). The CDR3 reads CTSSYDSSNYGYTF. In DNA form, the CDR3 reads TGTACCAGCAGTTACGACAGCTCTAACTATGGCTACACCTTC.

This clonotype turned up a few times. The chain employs TRBV27 and TRBJ2-7; D unclear. The V gene's germline CDR1 is MNHEY and CDR2 SMNVEV (reference sequence). Deletions cut 2 bases from V and 4 bases from J, with 9 bases between. This CDR3 contains 13 residues. The CDR3 reads CASSLHGRYEQYV. DNA of the CDR3: TGTGCCAGCAGTTTACACGGGCGTTACGAGCAGTACGTC.

This clonotype was observed at least ten times. This chain links TRBV6-2 or TRBV6-3 with TRBJ1-2; 7 nucleotides agree with TRBD1. The V gene's germline CDR1 is MNHEY and CDR2 SVGEGT. V was pared by 7 bases and J by 3 bases, with 8 bases of the junction left unmatched. CDR3 size: 14 residues. In DNA, the CDR3 is TGTGCCAGCACACTAATGGGACAGCACTATGGCTACACCTTC. It is translated as CASTLMGQHYGYTF.